Each of the 13 T cell receptor beta chains below was sequenced from the same sample in a study of blood T cell repertoires in COVID-19. Libraries were prepared by immunoSEQ multiplex PCR; TCRdb keeps only in-frame clonotypes and omits some of them. The sample holds 70,000 to 85,000 clones, under 95% seen once. The sample consisted of peripheral blood. These receptor sequences come from a human donor in a cohort sampled during active COVID-19.

The V and J genes are TRBV7-9 and TRBJ2-1; D not certain. V was pared by 8 bases and J by 10 bases, with 9 bases between. Germline CDR1 reads SEHNR; CDR2 reads FQNEAQ (reference sequence). There are 10 residues in the CDR3. This chain's CDR3 is CASSWPEQFF. The CDR3 DNA reads TGTGCCAGCTCCTGGCCGGAGCAGTTCTTC.

The chain combines TRBV5-4 with TRBJ1-2; D gene ambiguous. Trimming pared 0 bases from V and 7 bases from J, leaving 10 bases between. The length of the CDR3 is 13 residues. Germline-derived CDR1 and CDR2 are SGHNT and YYREEE (reference sequence). The DNA for the CDR3 is TGTGCCAGCAGCTTGGAGAATTACTCTGGCTACACCTTC. This translates into CASSLENYSGYTF.

The chain couples TRBV7-9 to TRBJ1-4; the D gene is possibly TRBD1 (6 bases). Trimming removed 1 base from V and 5 bases from J, with 11 bases in between. In germline, CDR1 is SEHNR, CDR2 FQNEAQ (reference sequence). The CDR3 has 15 residues. The CDR3 here is CASSLGGHVNEKLFF. The CDR3 region has the DNA TGTGCCAGCAGCTTAGGGGGACACGTGAATGAAAAACTGTTTTTT.

The table lists this clone with a few counts. CDR3 in DNA: TGTGCCAGCAGCCATATAGGTCAGGGGGACAATGAGCAGTTCTTC. Translation: CASSHIGQGDNEQFF. The chain has TRBV3-1 (or the pseudogene TRBV3-2) and TRBJ2-1; 7 bases line up with TRBD1. Germline V gene data show CDR1 as LGHDT and CDR2 as YNNKEL (reference sequence). This CDR3 has 15 amino acids. J was trimmed by 5 bases and V by 3 bases; bases with no gene match: 7.

This clone was picked up a small number of times. Here the CDR3 reads CASSYSAGDEQYF. The CDR3 nucleotides are TGTGCCAGCAGTTACAGCGCTGGCGACGAGCAGTACTTC. The chain joins TRBV6-2 or TRBV6-3 to TRBJ2-7; D unresolved. V lost 2 bases and J lost 5, with 10 bases in between. The CDR3 extends over 13 amino acids. Germline loops: CDR1 MNHEY, CDR2 SVGEGT.

The V and J genes are TRBV5-4 and TRBJ2-7, with TRBD2 as a possible D gene (5 bases). Germline values: CDR1 SGHNT, CDR2 YYREEE (reference sequence). The ends were cut back, 2 bases at V and 0 bases at J, with 12 bases in the middle. The CDR3 is 15 amino acids. CDR3 region: CASSLERDGSYEQYF. CDR3 DNA sequence: TGTGCCAGCAGCTTAGAACGGGATGGCTCCTACGAGCAGTACTTC.

CDR3 in DNA: TGTGCCATAAGAGACAGGGGGCTCCACAATGAGCAGTTCTTC. Encoded protein: CAIRDRGLHNEQFF. V usage is TRBV5-8 and J usage is TRBJ2-1, with 10 bases aligning to TRBD1. J gave up 5 bases and V 9 bases, and 8 bases lay outside the gene matches. The CDR3 runs to 14 residues. Looked up from germline, CDR1 is SGHTS and CDR2 is YDEGEE.

This chain joins TRBV7-8 and TRBJ2-7, with TRBD2 matching over 14 bases. Germline loops: CDR1 SGHVS, CDR2 FQNEAQ. V lost 3 bases, J lost 7 bases, and 8 bases stayed unmatched. This CDR3 is built from 16 residues. CDR3 sequence reads: CASSFQPGLAGAEQYF. Here the CDR3 DNA reads TGTGCCAGCAGCTTTCAACCGGGACTAGCGGGAGCTGAGCAGTACTTC.

This rearrangement joins TRBV27 to TRBJ2-1; possible D gene TRBD1, 7 bases. The V gene's germline CDR1 is MNHEY and CDR2 SMNVEV (reference sequence). This CDR3 contains 11 residues. Trimming shortened V by 5 bases and J by 12 bases, and 11 bases separated the two germline ends. CDR3 sequence: CASSGGGGQFF. The CDR3 nucleotides read TGTGCCAGCAGTGGAGGGGGCGGGCAGTTCTTC.

Points on this clone: Compared with germline, one end of the junction differs, possibly owing to a read error. The chain links TRBV4-3 to TRBJ2-3; 7 bases align to TRBD1. Germline V gene data show CDR1 as LGHNA and CDR2 as YSLEER. The CDR3 is 13 residues long. CDR3 region: CANSQDYRGEQYF. The CDR3, as DNA: TGCGCCAACAGCCAAGACTACAGGGGCGAGCAGTATTTT.

V is TRBV9 and J is TRBJ2-3, with 7 bases aligning to TRBD2. Germline-derived CDR1 and CDR2 are SGDLS and YYNGEE. This CDR3 is built from 13 residues. The ends lost 0 bases at V and 6 bases at J; junction bases unmatched: 1. The CDR3 loop reads CASSVAAGDTQYF. CDR3 DNA sequence: TGTGCCAGCAGCGTAGCAGCGGGGGATACGCAGTATTTT.

The genes are TRBV7-2 and TRBJ2-2; TRBD2 might be the D (5 bases). Trimming pared 0 bases from V and 6 bases from J, leaving 8 bases between. The CDR3 extends over 14 amino acids. Germline lookup yields CDR1 SGHTA and CDR2 FQGNSA. CDR3 amino acids: CASSLAEVSGELFF. The CDR3 DNA reads TGTGCCAGCAGCTTAGCGGAGGTTTCCGGGGAGCTGTTTTTT.

This chain links TRBV28 with TRBJ2-7; 11 bases agree with TRBD1. CDR3 length: 14 amino acids. CDR1 and CDR2 from the germline V gene are MDHEN and SYDVKM. V gave up 6 bases and J gave up 6 bases; unmatched junction bases: 7. The CDR3, as DNA: TGTGCCAGCAGAACCGGGACAGGGGGGAGCGAGCAGTACTTC. This translates into CASRTGTGGSEQYF.